This paragraph reports one TCR beta chain. The sample is drawn from a study of blood T cells in healthy people across ages. The length of the CDR3 is 16 residues. CDR1 is MNHEY, CDR2 SVGAGI, per germline. V was pared by 2 bases and J by 1 base, with 15 bases between. Then a second PCR, running roughly 7 to 11 cycles, was carried out with a sample-barcoded 5' primer and a J-beta primer mix. One entry per CDR3 protein results from TCRdb running MiXCR on the 5' RACE reads. The sample holds approximately 730,000 distinct CDR3 sequences; roughly 47% are singletons and the top ten take 20% to 25%. The sample comprised blood. The chain uses TRBV6-5 and TRBJ2-7; D perhaps matches TRBD2 (6 bases). The sequence derives from a woman aged 55 to 70 in good health. For the CDR3, the DNA is TGTGCCAGCAGTTACCATCGGGCGGGAAAGTCCTACGAGCAGTACTTC. It yields the protein CASSYHRAGKSYEQYF.